Here is one T cell receptor (beta chain) with its context. The sample comes from a study of blood T cell repertoires in COVID-19. Study overall: Samples taken during acute and convalescent COVID-19 were collected in the United States, Italy and Spain.

The CDR3 length is 14 residues. V lost 4 bases to trimming and J lost 1 base, with 11 bases between them. Germline V gene sequence: CDR1 SGHDT, CDR2 YYEEEE. Libraries were prepared by immunoSEQ multiplex PCR; TCRdb keeps only in-frame clonotypes and omits some of them. This sample has more than 65,000 clones, with 65% to 80% found just once. The rearrangement links TRBV5-6 to TRBJ1-1; D not resolved. The receptor was derived from a woman aged 80 or over with active or convalescent COVID-19. Sample: peripheral blood. The CDR3 DNA sequence: TGTGCCAGCAGCAGAGGTAGGAGGAACACTGAAGCTTTCTTT. Its translation is CASSRGRRNTEAFF.